This T cell receptor beta chain was sequenced in a study of early T cells in non-severe SARS-CoV-2 infection. Study information: Chains from this unsorted whole-blood bulk RNA could not be paired.

CDR3 length equals 15 residues. The V and J ends lost 2 bases and 3 bases respectively, with 8 bases between them. The germline V gene has CDR1 SGHTA and CDR2 FQGNSA. cDNA molecules, individually, were tagged with unique molecular identifiers. Via MiXCR, TCRdb re-called the 5' RACE reads, giving one row per CDR3 protein. The table records tens of thousands of distinct CDR3 sequences, roughly 12% of them present only once. This clonotype came up many times. The rearrangement joins TRBV7-2 to TRBJ2-6; D ambiguous. The sequenced material came from whole blood. This clonotype originated in an adult who was a healthcare worker with PCR-confirmed SARS-CoV-2 infection or an uninfected control (not recorded which). CDR3 loop: CASSLWAYGANVLTF. For the CDR3, the DNA is TGTGCCAGCAGCTTATGGGCTTATGGGGCCAACGTCCTGACTTTC.